The 11 T cell receptor beta chains listed next were all sequenced from one sample in a study of blood T cells in healthy people across ages (dated by TCRdb to the mid-2010s). The library was made by 5' RACE. The sequencing machine was an Illumina HiSeq 2500. A second PCR of 7 to 11 cycles was performed with a sample-barcoded 5' primer and a J-beta primer mix. The raw public reads went through TCRdb reprocessing: fastp at Q25, MiXCR clone calling, in-frame beta chains kept. Records with the same CDR3 protein are collapsed into one entry carrying the most frequent genes and DNA. The sample table holds more than 1,400,000 distinct CDR3 sequences, of which roughly 40% were seen once. The leading ten clones occupy approximately 7.9% of the sample. Material for sequencing was blood. The receptors stem from a woman under 30 in good health.

This CDR3 reads CASSLGLAGGLDEQYF. The CDR3 DNA reads as TGTGCCAGCAGCTTAGGGCTAGCGGGAGGACTGGACGAGCAGTACTTC. The genes are TRBV11-2 and TRBJ2-7; 11 nucleotides line up with TRBD2. This CDR3 spans 16 amino acids. After removal of 1 base from V and 5 bases from J, the junction contained 7 bases not matched to a gene. CDR1 and CDR2 (germline): SGHAT, FQNNGV.

This clonotype came up a few times. The chain combines TRBV4-1 with TRBJ1-5, with a possible D match to TRBD1 (6 bases). The V end was cut by 1 base, the J end by 5 bases, with 15 bases between. The germline CDR1 and CDR2 sequences are MGHRA and YSYEKL. The CDR3 covers 16 residues. The CDR3 spells CASSQAWGGSHQPQHF. CDR3 nucleotides: TGCGCCAGCAGCCAAGCATGGGGGGGCAGTCATCAGCCCCAGCATTTT.

The CDR3 reads CSARGTSGANTGELFF. In nucleotides, the CDR3 is TGCAGTGCTAGGGGGACTAGCGGGGCGAACACCGGGGAGCTGTTTTTT. The chain joins TRBV20-1 to TRBJ2-2; the match to TRBD2 covers 13 bases. Germline V gene sequence: CDR1 DFQATT, CDR2 SNEGSKA (reference sequence). V lost 3 bases, J lost 0 bases, and 1 base stayed unmatched. The CDR3 spans 16 residues.

The gene calls are TRBV11-3 and TRBJ2-1, with D unresolved. Germline V gene lookup returns CDR1 SGHNT and CDR2 YENEEA. With 5 bases removed from V and 0 bases from J, the gap between germline ends came to 14 bases. This CDR3 spans 16 amino acids. The CDR3 region has the DNA TGTGCCAGCAGCCCCCTCTCCCCGAGCTCCTACAATGAGCAGTTCTTC. This gives the protein CASSPLSPSSYNEQFF.

V gene TRBV10-3 combines with J gene TRBJ2-1; tentatively, D is TRBD2 (6 bases). The CDR3 runs 15 residues. Per germline, CDR1 ENHRY and CDR2 SYGVKD. V lost 3 bases and J 10 bases, leaving 19 bases between the germline ends. In DNA form, the CDR3 reads TGTGCCATCAGTGATGACAGAGCGGGCAGCTACGAGCAGTTCTTC. Translating gives CAISDDRAGSYEQFF.

The V call is TRBV4-2, the J call TRBJ2-7, with TRBD1 matching 10 bases. After removal of 3 bases from V and 1 base from J, the junction contained 6 bases not matched to a gene. Germline V lookup: CDR1 LGHNA, CDR2 YNFKEQ. CDR3 length equals 16 residues. This CDR3 reads CASSQAVDRGSYEQYF. In DNA form, the CDR3 reads TGTGCCAGCAGCCAGGCCGTGGACAGGGGGTCCTACGAGCAGTACTTC.

This chain connects TRBV20-1 to TRBJ2-3; 8 bases agree with TRBD2. Germline assignment: CDR1 DFQATT and CDR2 SNEGSKA (reference sequence). The CDR3 sequence is 16 residues long. The junction had 6 bases not matched to a gene; V was cut back by 1 base and J by 0 bases. CDR3: CSARGQRGTSTDTQYF. DNA of the CDR3: TGCAGTGCTAGAGGCCAGCGGGGGACAAGCACAGATACGCAGTATTTT.

The gene calls are TRBV5-1 and TRBJ2-2; 8 nucleotides line up with TRBD1. The germline V gene has CDR1 SGHRS and CDR2 YFSETQ. This CDR3 has 16 residues. The junction had 5 bases not matched to a gene; V was cut back by 1 base and J by 3 bases. CDR3 bases: TGCGCCAGCAGCTTGTCCCTGGACAGGGACACCGGGGAGCTGTTTTTT. Amino acids: CASSLSLDRDTGELFF.

The chain has TRBV7-9 and TRBJ2-1, with D possibly being TRBD2 (6 bases). This CDR3 is 14 amino acids long. CDR1 is SEHNR and CDR2 is FQNEAQ in the germline V gene (reference sequence). V was clipped by 8 bases and J by 1 base, with 12 bases between them. CDR3 nucleotide sequence: TGTGCCAGCGTATTGGGGGGATCCTACAATGAGCAGTTCTTC. This encodes CASVLGGSYNEQFF.

The chain uses TRBV7-9 and TRBJ2-3; D may be TRBD1 (6 bases). This CDR3 has 16 residues. Germline CDR1 reads SEHNR; CDR2 reads FQNEAQ (reference sequence). Trimming left V 4 bases short and J 3 bases short, with 17 bases between. The DNA for the CDR3 is TGTGCCAGCAGCTCACATCGGACAGTGCCAACAGATACGCAGTATTTT. It is translated as CASSSHRTVPTDTQYF.

The DNA for the CDR3 is TGTGCCAGCAGCCAAGATAAGGGGGACCCCGGATACCACACTGAAGCTTTCTTT. Translating gives CASSQDKGDPGYHTEAFF. The gene calls are TRBV4-2 and TRBJ1-1; weak D call: TRBD1 (6 bases). Trimming removed 0 bases at V and 3 bases at J, with 20 bases between. The germline CDR1 and CDR2 sequences are LGHNA and YNFKEQ. The CDR3 runs 18 residues.